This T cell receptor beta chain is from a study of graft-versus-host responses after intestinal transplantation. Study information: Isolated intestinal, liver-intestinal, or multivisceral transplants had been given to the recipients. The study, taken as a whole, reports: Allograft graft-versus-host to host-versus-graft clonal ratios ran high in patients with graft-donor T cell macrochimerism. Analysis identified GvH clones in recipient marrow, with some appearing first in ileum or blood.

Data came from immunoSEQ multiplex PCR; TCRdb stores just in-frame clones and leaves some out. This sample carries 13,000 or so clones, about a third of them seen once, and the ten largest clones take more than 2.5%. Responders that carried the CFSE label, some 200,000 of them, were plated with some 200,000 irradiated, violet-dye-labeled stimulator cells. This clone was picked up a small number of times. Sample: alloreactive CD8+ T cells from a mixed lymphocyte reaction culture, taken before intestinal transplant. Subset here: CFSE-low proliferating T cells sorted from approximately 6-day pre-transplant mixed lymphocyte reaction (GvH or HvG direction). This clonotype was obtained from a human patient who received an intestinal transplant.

CDR3 amino acids: CAWSVLPLGGELFF. The DNA of the CDR3 is TGTGCCTGGAGTGTATTGCCCCTTGGCGGGGAGCTGTTTTTT. The chain is built from TRBV30 and TRBJ2-2, with D unresolved. CDR1 is GTSNPN, CDR2 SVGIG, per germline (reference sequence). CDR3 length: 14 amino acids. V dropped 0 bases and J dropped 7 bases, with 12 bases sitting between them.